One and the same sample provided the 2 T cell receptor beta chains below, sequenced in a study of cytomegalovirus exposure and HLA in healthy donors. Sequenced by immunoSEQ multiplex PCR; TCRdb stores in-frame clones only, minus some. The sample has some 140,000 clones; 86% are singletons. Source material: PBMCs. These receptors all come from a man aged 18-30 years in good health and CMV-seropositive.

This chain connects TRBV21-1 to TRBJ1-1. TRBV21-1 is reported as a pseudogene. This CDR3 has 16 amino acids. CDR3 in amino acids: CASSKLRKGGSTEAFF. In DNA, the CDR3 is TGTGCCAGCAGCAAACTCCGGAAGGGAGGGAGCACTGAAGCTTTCTTT.

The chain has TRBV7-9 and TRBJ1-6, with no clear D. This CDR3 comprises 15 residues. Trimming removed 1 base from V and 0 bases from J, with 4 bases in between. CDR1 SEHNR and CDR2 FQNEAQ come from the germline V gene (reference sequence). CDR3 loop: CASSLELSYNSPLHF. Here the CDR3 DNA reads TGTGCCAGCAGCTTAGAGCTCTCCTATAATTCACCCCTCCACTTT.